The entry that follows covers one T cell receptor beta chain sequence. Sequenced by immunoSEQ multiplex PCR; TCRdb stores in-frame clones only, minus some. The data show some 490,000 clones, with 70% to 90% seen just once and under 4% held by the top ten. The data derive from a study of blood T cell repertoires in COVID-19. The germline gives CDR1 MDHEN, CDR2 SYDVKM. With V trimmed by 8 bases and J by 2 bases, 5 bases remained unmatched. CDR3 size: 13 residues. J is TRBJ1-1 and V is TRBV28; 7 bases align to TRBD1. The clonotype originates from a human donor in a cohort sampled during active COVID-19. Sequencing used peripheral blood. The CDR3 region is CASVGQINTEAFF. As DNA, the CDR3 is TGTGCCAGCGTGGGACAGATAAACACTGAAGCTTTCTTT.